Given below is one T cell receptor beta chain in context. This record belongs to a study of blood T cell repertoires in COVID-19. Germline-derived CDR1 and CDR2 are MNHEY and SMNVEV (reference sequence). The CDR3 runs to 14 residues. Germline trimming cut 6 bases from V and 8 bases from J; bases unmatched to any gene: 9. Data came from immunoSEQ multiplex PCR; TCRdb stores just in-frame clones and leaves some out. This sample carries 200,000 to 250,000 clones, around 89% of them seen once, and the ten largest clones take roughly 3%. The sequenced sample consisted of peripheral blood. The genes are TRBV27 and TRBJ1-4, with TRBD1 matching 7 bases. The clonotype originates from a man younger than 40 with COVID-19, enrolled during active disease. The CDR3: CASRLEGAGEKLFF. CDR3 DNA: TGTGCCAGCAGGCTCGAGGGGGCGGGGGAAAAACTGTTTTTT.